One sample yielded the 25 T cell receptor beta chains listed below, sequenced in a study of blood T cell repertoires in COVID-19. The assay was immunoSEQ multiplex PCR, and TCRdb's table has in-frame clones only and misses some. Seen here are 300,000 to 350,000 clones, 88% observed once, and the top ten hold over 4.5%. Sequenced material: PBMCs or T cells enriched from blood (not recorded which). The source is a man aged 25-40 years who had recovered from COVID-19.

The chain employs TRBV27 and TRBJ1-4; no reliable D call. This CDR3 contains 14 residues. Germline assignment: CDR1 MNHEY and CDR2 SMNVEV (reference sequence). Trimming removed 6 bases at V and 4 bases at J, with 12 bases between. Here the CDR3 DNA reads TGTGCCAGCAGATCGAGCGGGTATAATGAAAAACTGTTTTTT. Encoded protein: CASRSSGYNEKLFF.

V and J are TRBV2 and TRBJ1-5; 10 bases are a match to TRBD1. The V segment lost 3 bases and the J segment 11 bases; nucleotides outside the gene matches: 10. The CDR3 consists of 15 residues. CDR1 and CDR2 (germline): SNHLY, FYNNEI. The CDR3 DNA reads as TGTGCCAGCAGTGACGGGACAGGGGACTACCTAGCCCAGCATTTT. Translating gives CASSDGTGDYLAQHF.

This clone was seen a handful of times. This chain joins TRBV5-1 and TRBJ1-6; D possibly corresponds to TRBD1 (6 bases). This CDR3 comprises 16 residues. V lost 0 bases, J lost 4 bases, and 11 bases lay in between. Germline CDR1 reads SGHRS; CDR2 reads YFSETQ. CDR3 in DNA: TGCGCCAGCAGCTTGGCCGGGACAAGGTATAATTCACCCCTCCACTTT. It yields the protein CASSLAGTRYNSPLHF.

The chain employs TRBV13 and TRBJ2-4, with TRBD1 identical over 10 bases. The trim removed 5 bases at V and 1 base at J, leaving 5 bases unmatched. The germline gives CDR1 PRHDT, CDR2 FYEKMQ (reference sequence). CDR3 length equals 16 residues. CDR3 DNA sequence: TGTGCCAGCAGCAACTGGGACAGGGGCGCCAAAAACATTCAGTACTTC. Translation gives CASSNWDRGAKNIQYF.

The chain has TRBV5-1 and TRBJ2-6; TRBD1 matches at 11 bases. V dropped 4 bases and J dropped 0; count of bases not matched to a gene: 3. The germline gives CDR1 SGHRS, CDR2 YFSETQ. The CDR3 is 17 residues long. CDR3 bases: TGCGCCAGCAGCCAGGACAGGGGGCACTCTGGGGCCAACGTCCTGACTTTC. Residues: CASSQDRGHSGANVLTF.

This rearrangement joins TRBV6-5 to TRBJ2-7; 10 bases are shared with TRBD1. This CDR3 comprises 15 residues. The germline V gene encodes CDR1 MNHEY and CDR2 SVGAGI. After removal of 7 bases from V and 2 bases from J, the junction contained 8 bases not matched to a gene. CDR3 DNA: TGTGCCAGCACCTCGGGGACAGGGGTCCCCTACGAGCAGTACTTC. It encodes CASTSGTGVPYEQYF.

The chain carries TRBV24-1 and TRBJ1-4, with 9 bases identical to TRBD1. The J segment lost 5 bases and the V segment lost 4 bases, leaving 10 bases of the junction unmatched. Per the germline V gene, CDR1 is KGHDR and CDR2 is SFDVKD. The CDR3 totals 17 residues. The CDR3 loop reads CATSDTGGAGGNEKLFF. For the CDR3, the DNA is TGTGCCACCAGTGACACAGGGGGCGCCGGGGGAAATGAAAAACTGTTTTTT.

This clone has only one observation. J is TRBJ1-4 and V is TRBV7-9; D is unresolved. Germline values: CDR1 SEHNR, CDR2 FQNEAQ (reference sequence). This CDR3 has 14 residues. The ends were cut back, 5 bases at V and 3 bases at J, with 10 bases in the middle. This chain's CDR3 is CASSPGDSNEKLFF. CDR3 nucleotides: TGTGCCAGCAGCCCGGGAGATTCTAATGAAAAACTGTTTTTT.

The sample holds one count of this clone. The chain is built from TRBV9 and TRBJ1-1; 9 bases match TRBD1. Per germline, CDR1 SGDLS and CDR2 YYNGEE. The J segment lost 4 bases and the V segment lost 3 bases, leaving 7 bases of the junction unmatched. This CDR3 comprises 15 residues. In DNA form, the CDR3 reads TGTGCCAGCAGCGCCTGGACAGGGGTCGGCACTGAAGCTTTCTTT. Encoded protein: CASSAWTGVGTEAFF.

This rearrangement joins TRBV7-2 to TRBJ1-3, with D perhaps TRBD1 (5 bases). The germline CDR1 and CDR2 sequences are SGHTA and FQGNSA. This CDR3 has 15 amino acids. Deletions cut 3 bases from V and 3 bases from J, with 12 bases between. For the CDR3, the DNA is TGTGCCAGCAGCTTCGACAGCCGAATTGGAAACACCATATATTTT. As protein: CASSFDSRIGNTIYF.

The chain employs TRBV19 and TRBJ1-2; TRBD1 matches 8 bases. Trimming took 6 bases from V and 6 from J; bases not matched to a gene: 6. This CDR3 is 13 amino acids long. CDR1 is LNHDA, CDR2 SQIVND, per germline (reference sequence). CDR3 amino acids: CASRRQGTDGYTF. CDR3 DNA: TGTGCCAGTAGGAGACAGGGGACGGATGGCTACACCTTC.

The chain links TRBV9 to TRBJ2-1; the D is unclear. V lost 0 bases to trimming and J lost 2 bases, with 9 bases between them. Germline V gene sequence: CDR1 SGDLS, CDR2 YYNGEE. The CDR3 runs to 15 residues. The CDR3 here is CASSVEASPYNEQFF. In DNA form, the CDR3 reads TGTGCCAGCAGCGTAGAAGCGAGTCCCTACAATGAGCAGTTCTTC.

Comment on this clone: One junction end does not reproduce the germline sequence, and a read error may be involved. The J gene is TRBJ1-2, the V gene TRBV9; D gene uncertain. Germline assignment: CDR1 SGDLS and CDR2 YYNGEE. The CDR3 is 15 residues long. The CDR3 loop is CASSVGGNPNYGYTF. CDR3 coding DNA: TGTGCCAGCAGCGTAGGAGGCAACCCTAACTATGGCTACACCTTT.

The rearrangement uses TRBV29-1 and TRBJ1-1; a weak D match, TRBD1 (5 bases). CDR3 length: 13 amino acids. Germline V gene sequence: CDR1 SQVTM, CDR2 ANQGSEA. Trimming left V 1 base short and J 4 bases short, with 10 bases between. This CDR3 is CSVEARGSTEAFF. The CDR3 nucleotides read TGCAGCGTTGAAGCCCGGGGGAGCACTGAAGCTTTCTTT.

The CDR3 DNA sequence: TGTGCCAGCAGGACTAGCGGGGGGCCTACAGATACGCAGTATTTT. Encoded protein: CASRTSGGPTDTQYF. The chain recombines TRBV27 with TRBJ2-3, with 13 nucleotides matching TRBD2. CDR3 length equals 15 residues. Trimming removed 6 bases from V and 3 bases from J; junction bases left unmatched: 3. Germline V gene sequence: CDR1 MNHEY, CDR2 SMNVEV (reference sequence).

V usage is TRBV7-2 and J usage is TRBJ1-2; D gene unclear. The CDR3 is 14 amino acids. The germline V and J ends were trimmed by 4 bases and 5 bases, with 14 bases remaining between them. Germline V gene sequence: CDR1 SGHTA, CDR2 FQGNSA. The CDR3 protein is CASSSRPGYYGYTF. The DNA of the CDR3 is TGTGCCAGCAGCTCGAGGCCGGGGTATTATGGCTACACCTTC.

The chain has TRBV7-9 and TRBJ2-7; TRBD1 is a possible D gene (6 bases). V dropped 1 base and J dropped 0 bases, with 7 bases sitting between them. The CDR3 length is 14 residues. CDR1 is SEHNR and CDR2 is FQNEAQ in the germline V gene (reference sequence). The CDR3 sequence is CASSLGQASYEQYF. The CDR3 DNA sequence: TGTGCCAGCAGCTTAGGACAGGCCTCCTACGAGCAGTACTTC.

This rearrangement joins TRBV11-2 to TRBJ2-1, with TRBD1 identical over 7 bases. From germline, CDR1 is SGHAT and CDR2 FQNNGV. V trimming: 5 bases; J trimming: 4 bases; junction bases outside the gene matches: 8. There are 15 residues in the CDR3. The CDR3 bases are TGTGCCAGCAGCCACCCGGGACAGACTTACAATGAGCAGTTCTTC. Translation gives CASSHPGQTYNEQFF.

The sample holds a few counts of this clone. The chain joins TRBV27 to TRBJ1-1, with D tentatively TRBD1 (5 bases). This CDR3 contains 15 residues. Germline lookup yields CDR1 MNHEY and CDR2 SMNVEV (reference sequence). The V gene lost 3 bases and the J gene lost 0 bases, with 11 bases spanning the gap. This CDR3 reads CASSLSGTVNTEAFF. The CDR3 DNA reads TGTGCCAGCAGTTTGAGCGGGACCGTGAACACTGAAGCTTTCTTT.

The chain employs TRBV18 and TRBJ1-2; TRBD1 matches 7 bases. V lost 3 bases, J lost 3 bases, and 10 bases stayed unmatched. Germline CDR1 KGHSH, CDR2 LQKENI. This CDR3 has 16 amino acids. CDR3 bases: TGTGCCAGCTCACCCGACGCAGGGGGTAGTGACTATGGCTACACCTTC. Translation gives CASSPDAGGSDYGYTF.

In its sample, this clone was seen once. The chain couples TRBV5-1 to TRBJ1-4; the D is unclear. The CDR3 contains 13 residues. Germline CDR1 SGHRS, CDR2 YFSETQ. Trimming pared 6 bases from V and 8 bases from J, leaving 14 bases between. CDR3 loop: CASNPGNGEKLFF. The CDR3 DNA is TGCGCCAGCAACCCTGGAAACGGGGAAAAACTGTTTTTT.

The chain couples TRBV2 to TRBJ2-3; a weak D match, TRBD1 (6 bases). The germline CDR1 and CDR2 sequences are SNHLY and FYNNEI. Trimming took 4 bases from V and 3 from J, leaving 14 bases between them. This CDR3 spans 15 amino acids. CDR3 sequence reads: CASSGARGVTDTQYF. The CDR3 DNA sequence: TGTGCCAGCAGTGGGGCCAGGGGAGTGACAGATACGCAGTATTTT. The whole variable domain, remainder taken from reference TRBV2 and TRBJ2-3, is EPEVTQTPSHQVTQMGQEVILRCVPISNHLYFYWYRQILGQKVEFLVSFYNNEISEKSEIFDDQFSVERPDGSNFTLKIRSTKLEDSAMYFCASSGARGVTDTQYFGPGTRLTVL.

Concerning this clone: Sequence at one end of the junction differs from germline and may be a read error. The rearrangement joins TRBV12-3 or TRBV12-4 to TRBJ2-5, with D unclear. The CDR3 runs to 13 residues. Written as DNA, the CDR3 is TGTGCCAGCAGGTTAGGCGGAGCGGAGACCCAGTACTTC. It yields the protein CASRLGGAETQYF.

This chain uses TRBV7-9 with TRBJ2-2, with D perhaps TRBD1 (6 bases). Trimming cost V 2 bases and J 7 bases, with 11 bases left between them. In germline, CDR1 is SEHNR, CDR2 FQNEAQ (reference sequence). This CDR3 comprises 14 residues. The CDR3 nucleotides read TGTGCCAGCAGCTTATCAGGGGCTAACGGGGAGCTGTTTTTT. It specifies CASSLSGANGELFF.

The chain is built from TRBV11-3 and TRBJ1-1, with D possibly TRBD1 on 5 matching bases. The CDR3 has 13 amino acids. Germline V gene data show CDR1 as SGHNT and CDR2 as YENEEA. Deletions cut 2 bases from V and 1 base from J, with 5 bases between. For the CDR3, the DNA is TGTGCCAGCAGCTTACAGGGGAACACTGAAGCTTTCTTT. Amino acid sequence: CASSLQGNTEAFF.